These 14 T cell receptor beta chains were all obtained from the same sample, sequenced in a study of shared clonotypes between healthy human individuals. The data were produced by immunoSEQ multiplex PCR, yet TCRdb's version contains in-frame clones alone and is incomplete. This table has roughly 1,000,000 clones, about 80% appearing once. Material: memory CD4+ T cells from PBMCs. As to subset: CD45RA-negative fraction. The receptors were gathered from a young man in good health. Some clones in this sample may be carry-over from other donors' samples.

This sequence joins TRBV25-1 and TRBJ2-5; D might be TRBD1 or TRBD2, each matching 5 bases. The CDR3 consists of 14 residues. V lost 1 base and J lost 4, with 10 bases in between. Germline assignment: CDR1 MGHDK and CDR2 SYGVNS. The CDR3 coding sequence is TGTGCCAGCAGTGAATCGGGGCGGTCAGAGACCCAGTACTTC. This codes for CASSESGRSETQYF. Looking up the rest from reference TRBV25-1 and TRBJ2-5 gives the full variable domain: EADIYQTPRYLVIGTGKKITLECSQTMGHDKMYWYQQDPGMELHLIHYSYGVNSTEKGDLSSESTVSRIRTEHFPLTLESARPSHTSQYLCASSESGRSETQYFGPGTRLLVL.

This clone was picked up one time. The chain links TRBV19 to TRBJ1-1; D is unresolved. This CDR3 is built from 13 residues. Trimming pared 6 bases from V and 7 bases from J, leaving 15 bases between. The germline gives CDR1 LNHDA, CDR2 SQIVND (reference sequence). The CDR3 protein is CASSPPLTGEAFF. CDR3 bases: TGTGCCAGTAGCCCCCCATTGACCGGTGAAGCTTTCTTT. Based on the CDR3 plus reference TRBV19 and TRBJ1-1, the full variable domain is DGGITQSPKYLFRKEGQNVTLSCEQNLNHDAMYWYRQDPGQGLRLIYYSQIVNDFQKGDIAEGYSVSREKKESFPLTVTSAQKNPTAFYLCASSPPLTGEAFFGQGTRLTVV.

The V gene is TRBV2, the J gene TRBJ2-6; D gene uncertain. The germline V gene encodes CDR1 SNHLY and CDR2 FYNNEI. This CDR3 region has 14 residues. V was clipped by 6 bases and J by 2 bases, with 8 bases between them. Here the CDR3 reads CASSDEAGANVLTF. The CDR3 nucleotides are TGTGCCAGCAGCGACGAGGCTGGGGCCAACGTCCTGACTTTC.

V gene TRBV6-1 combines with J gene TRBJ1-4; D gene uncertain. The ends were cut back, 4 bases at V and 0 bases at J, with 12 bases in the middle. CDR1 MNHNS and CDR2 SASEGT come from the germline V gene. CDR3 length: 16 amino acids. CDR3 nucleotide sequence: TGTGCCAGCAGTGGTACGGGGTTAGCAACTAATGAAAAACTGTTTTTT. Translating it yields CASSGTGLATNEKLFF.

J is TRBJ2-3 and V is TRBV10-3; 10 nucleotides align to TRBD2. The CDR3 has 15 residues. Per the germline V gene, CDR1 is ENHRY and CDR2 is SYGVKD. J lost 3 bases, V lost 4 bases, and 4 bases had no gene match. The CDR3 loop is CAISGTSGETDTQYF. For the CDR3, the DNA is TGTGCCATCAGTGGGACTAGCGGAGAAACAGATACGCAGTATTTT.

The chain is built from TRBV25-1 and TRBJ1-4, with unresolved D. The CDR3 runs 15 residues. Germline CDR1 is MGHDK and CDR2 is SYGVNS. Trimming left V 4 bases short and J 4 bases short, with 13 bases between. The CDR3 nucleotides read TGTGCCAGCAGTGCCGGACTCATGGGTAATGAAAAACTGTTTTTT. It specifies CASSAGLMGNEKLFF.

With respect to this clone: A read error is likely here: a far larger clone is one base away. The CDR3 protein is CASSPGQNTEAFF. The CDR3 DNA reads as TGTGCCAGCAGCCCGGGACAGAACACTGAAGCTTTCTTT. The V call is TRBV7-3, the J call TRBJ1-1, with D perhaps matching TRBD1 (6 bases). This CDR3 region has 13 residues. Germline loops: CDR1 SGHTA, CDR2 FQGTGA. The V end lost 5 bases, the J end lost 1 base, and 8 bases lay between the germline ends.

This chain links TRBV19 with TRBJ1-4, with D hard to call. V lost 3 bases and J 6 bases, leaving 8 bases between the germline ends. Germline CDR1 LNHDA, CDR2 SQIVND (reference sequence). The CDR3 length is 13 residues. Written as DNA, the CDR3 is TGTGCCAGTAGTATGCGGAGGGATGAAAAACTGTTTTTT. It codes for CASSMRRDEKLFF.

The chain joins TRBV7-8 to TRBJ2-7; TRBD1 agrees at 9 bases. Germline-derived CDR1 and CDR2 are SGHVS and FQNEAQ. The J segment lost 2 bases and the V segment lost 9 bases, leaving 11 bases of the junction unmatched. CDR3 length: 15 amino acids. The chain's CDR3 is CASSEWTGVTYEQYF. In nucleotides, the CDR3 is TGTGCCAGTTCAGAGTGGACAGGGGTAACCTACGAGCAGTACTTC.

The V and J genes are TRBV10-3 and TRBJ2-1; TRBD1 matches 8 bases. The CDR3 covers 14 residues. CDR1 is ENHRY and CDR2 is SYGVKD in the germline V gene. Trimming took 10 bases from V and 8 from J; bases not matched to a gene: 13. This CDR3 is CATRGLNIRDEQFF. The DNA for the CDR3 is TGTGCCACCAGGGGGCTAAACATCAGGGATGAGCAGTTCTTC.

This clone was picked up a small number of times. The same CDR3 arises from other DNA sequences in this sample as well. The chain links TRBV5-1 to TRBJ2-3, with TRBD2 matching 9 bases. CDR3 length equals 15 residues. Germline lookup yields CDR1 SGHRS and CDR2 YFSETQ. J was trimmed by 0 bases and V by 1 base; bases with no gene match: 0. The CDR3 sequence is CASSLTSGSTDTQYF. DNA for the CDR3: TGCGCCAGCAGCTTGACTAGCGGGAGCACAGATACGCAGTATTTT.

The CDR3 reads CASSAGSSGANVLTF. In DNA, the CDR3 is TGTGCCAGCAGCGCCGGATCTTCTGGGGCCAACGTCCTGACTTTC. The V call is TRBV9, the J call TRBJ2-6, with unresolved D. The CDR3 has 15 residues. Germline lookup yields CDR1 SGDLS and CDR2 YYNGEE. Between the trimmed V and J ends, which lost 3 bases and 1 base, there was a span of 8 bases.

This clone was detected once. The chain joins TRBV5-5 to TRBJ2-2; TRBD2 matches 10 bases. V lost 4 bases to trimming and J lost 6 bases; unmatched junction nucleotides: 6. Germline V lookup: CDR1 SGHKS, CDR2 YYEKEE (reference sequence). The length of the CDR3 is 15 residues. CDR3 nucleotide sequence: TGTGCCAGCAGCCCGCTAGCGGGAGTCGCCGGGGAGCTGTTTTTT. This codes for CASSPLAGVAGELFF.

The chain is built from TRBV19 and TRBJ2-7, with D hard to call. Germline V gene data show CDR1 as LNHDA and CDR2 as SQIVND (reference sequence). V was pared by 8 bases and J by 2 bases, with 16 bases between. This CDR3 contains 14 residues. For the CDR3, the DNA is TGTGCCAGTTCGCCGGGTCTTCATACCTACGAGCAGTACTTC. Encoded protein: CASSPGLHTYEQYF.